Following are 10 T cell receptor beta chains from one sample sequenced in a study of blood T cell repertoires in COVID-19. Profiled with immunoSEQ multiplex PCR; TCRdb holds only in-frame clones, not every one. The sample holds approximately 150,000 clones, 83% seen once. Sequenced material: peripheral blood. The receptors were gathered from a woman over 75 with acute or convalescent COVID-19.

The chain carries TRBV15 and TRBJ2-1; D ambiguous. CDR3 length: 13 residues. Germline loops: CDR1 LNHNV, CDR2 YYDKDF (reference sequence). V was shortened by 0 bases and J by 9 bases, with 9 bases between the two germline ends. The CDR3 sequence is CATSREFGSEQFF. The DNA for the CDR3 is TGTGCCACCAGCAGAGAGTTTGGCAGTGAGCAGTTCTTC.

This chain uses TRBV19 with TRBJ2-1; D gene unclear. CDR3 size: 12 residues. Germline CDR1 and CDR2: LNHDA and SQIVND (reference sequence). V was trimmed by 3 bases and J by 9 bases, leaving 9 bases between them. Here the CDR3 DNA reads TGTGCCAGTAGTATTTCAGTTGGTGAGCAGTTCTTC. It encodes CASSISVGEQFF. Using reference TRBV19 and TRBJ2-1 for the parts outside the CDR3, the full variable domain is DGGITQSPKYLFRKEGQNVTLSCEQNLNHDAMYWYRQDPGQGLRLIYYSQIVNDFQKGDIAEGYSVSREKKESFPLTVTSAQKNPTAFYLCASSISVGEQFFGPGTRLTVL.

The chain links TRBV15 to TRBJ1-1; 7 positions agree with TRBD1. Germline V CDR1 and CDR2: LNHNV, YYDKDF (reference sequence). J was trimmed by 1 base and V by 7 bases; bases with no gene match: 3. The CDR3 has 13 residues. CDR3 nucleotides: TGTGCCACCAAACAGGGGCGGAACACTGAAGCTTTCTTT. Translating gives CATKQGRNTEAFF.

The chain links TRBV6-6 to TRBJ2-1, with 9 bases matching TRBD2. This CDR3 region has 16 residues. Trimming at V came to 5 bases and at J to 7 bases, leaving 12 bases not matched to a gene. Germline V gives CDR1 MNHNY, CDR2 SVGAGI (reference sequence). The CDR3 loop reads CASSPRRGAGGNEQFF. CDR3 sequence (DNA): TGTGCCAGCAGTCCCCGCCGGGGAGCGGGGGGTAATGAGCAGTTCTTC.

The chain carries TRBV4-1 and TRBJ1-4; perhaps TRBD1 as D (5 bases). This CDR3 has 16 residues. The germline V gene has CDR1 MGHRA and CDR2 YSYEKL. The V end was cut by 1 base, the J end by 5 bases, with 14 bases between. CDR3: CASSQVMTVSNEKLFF. The CDR3 DNA sequence: TGCGCCAGCAGCCAAGTAATGACAGTCTCGAATGAAAAACTGTTTTTT.

The chain combines TRBV27 with TRBJ1-2; 8 bases agree with TRBD1. Germline V gene lookup returns CDR1 MNHEY and CDR2 SMNVEV (reference sequence). V dropped 9 bases and J dropped 7; count of bases not matched to a gene: 7. This CDR3 contains 12 residues. The CDR3 sequence: CASWTGPAGYTF. The DNA of the CDR3 is TGTGCCAGTTGGACAGGGCCCGCTGGCTACACCTTC.

The chain employs TRBV27 and TRBJ2-7; 9 nucleotides align to TRBD1. The CDR3 runs 15 residues. The germline CDR1 and CDR2 sequences are MNHEY and SMNVEV (reference sequence). Trimming took 6 bases from V and 6 from J; bases not matched to a gene: 12. The CDR3 region is CASRGGTGRSGEQYF. Here the CDR3 DNA reads TGTGCCAGCAGGGGAGGGACAGGGAGGTCGGGCGAGCAGTACTTC.

The chain joins TRBV6-5 to TRBJ2-7; D might be TRBD1 (6 bases). V lost 7 bases to trimming and J lost 4 bases, with 20 bases between them. Germline CDR1 reads MNHEY; CDR2 reads SVGAGI. This CDR3 spans 15 amino acids. CDR3 region: CASTQFERGGYEQYF. The CDR3 DNA follows: TGTGCCAGCACCCAATTTGAACGAGGGGGATACGAGCAGTACTTC.

J is TRBJ1-2 and V is TRBV9; 7 bases are shared with TRBD1. Germline trimming cut 4 bases from V and 1 base from J; bases unmatched to any gene: 4. CDR1 and CDR2 from the germline V gene are SGDLS and YYNGEE. CDR3 length: 14 residues. CDR3 sequence: CASSLTGINYGYTF. CDR3 nucleotide sequence: TGTGCCAGCAGCCTGACAGGGATTAACTATGGCTACACCTTC.

The rearrangement uses TRBV5-4 and TRBJ2-7; 10 bases are shared with TRBD1. V lost 4 bases to trimming and J lost 4 bases; unmatched junction nucleotides: 5. The germline V gene has CDR1 SGHNT and CDR2 YYREEE (reference sequence). This CDR3 is 14 amino acids long. The chain's CDR3 is CASSKGQGRYEQYF. CDR3 DNA sequence: TGTGCCAGCAGCAAGGGACAGGGGAGGTACGAGCAGTACTTC. Together with reference TRBV5-4 and TRBJ2-7, the CDR3 gives the full variable domain: ETGVTQSPTHLIKTRGQQVTLRCSSQSGHNTVSWYQQALGQGPQFIFQYYREEENGRGNFPPRFSGLQFPNYSSELNVNALELDDSALYLCASSKGQGRYEQYFGPGTRLTVT.